The rows below give T cell receptor beta chains drawn from one sample of a study of early T cells in non-severe SARS-CoV-2 infection. TCRdb re-called the 5' RACE reads with MiXCR, one entry per CDR3 protein. The sample consists of tens of thousands of distinct CDR3 sequences, around 7% of them appearing once. Specimen: whole blood. The source of these receptors is an adult who was a healthcare worker with PCR-confirmed SARS-CoV-2 infection or an uninfected control (not recorded which). CDR3s include the opening cysteine and the closing phenylalanine or tryptophan. The order of the fields is V gene, D gene, clone size, J gene, CDR3 DNA, CDR3 protein. A D gene is named only where the DNA matches it firmly. Expanded clones get a size class; other rows say once, few or many, or leave the size out.

V gene: TRBV28
D gene: -
clone size: many
J gene: TRBJ1-2
CDR3 DNA: TGTGCCAGCAGCCAACAACAGGGTGGTCGCGGCTACACCTTC
CDR3 protein: CASSQQQGGRGYTF

V gene: TRBV25-1
D gene: TRBD1
clone size: many
J gene: TRBJ2-1
CDR3 DNA: TGTGCCAGCAGTGAAGAAAACGGACAGGGGATATACAATGAGCAGTTCTTC
CDR3 protein: CASSEENGQGIYNEQFF

V gene: TRBV27
D gene: TRBD1
clone size: many
J gene: TRBJ2-7
CDR3 DNA: TGTGCCAGCAGCGGACAGGGGCTGTCCTACGAGCAGTACTTC
CDR3 protein: CASSGQGLSYEQYF

V gene: TRBV11-2
D gene: -
clone size: few
J gene: TRBJ2-5
CDR3 DNA: TGTGCCAGCATCCCGGAGGGGTACCAAGAGACCCAGTACTTC
CDR3 protein: CASIPEGYQETQYF

V gene: TRBV27
D gene: -
clone size: many
J gene: TRBJ2-7
CDR3 DNA: TGTGCCAGCAGCCTGACGGGGAACACCTACGAGCAGTACTTC
CDR3 protein: CASSLTGNTYEQYF

V gene: TRBV2
D gene: -
clone size: many
J gene: TRBJ2-6
CDR3 DNA: TGTGCCACCGACTCTGGGGCCAACGTCCTGACTTTC
CDR3 protein: CATDSGANVLTF

V gene: TRBV20-1
D gene: TRBD2
clone size: many
J gene: TRBJ2-2
CDR3 DNA: TGCAGTGCTAGAAATCCTCTAGCGGTTAGCACCGGGGAGCTGTTTTTT
CDR3 protein: CSARNPLAVSTGELFF

V gene: TRBV4-1
D gene: -
clone size: many
J gene: TRBJ2-7
CDR3 DNA: TGCGCCAGCAGCCAAGAGTCTTGGTACGAGCAGTACTTC
CDR3 protein: CASSQESWYEQYF

V gene: TRBV20-1
D gene: TRBD2
clone size: -
J gene: TRBJ2-1
CDR3 DNA: TGCAGTGCTAGAGATGGGACTAGCGCTTACAATGAGCAGTTCTTC
CDR3 protein: CSARDGTSAYNEQFF

V gene: TRBV3-1
D gene: -
clone size: -
J gene: TRBJ2-3
CDR3 DNA: TGTGCCACCCTGCCCCGAAATACGCAGTATTTT
CDR3 protein: CATLPRNTQYF

V gene: TRBV20-1
D gene: -
clone size: many
J gene: TRBJ2-3
CDR3 DNA: TGCAGTGCTCCCCCCCCGGTGCCCCCAGATACGCAGTATTTT
CDR3 protein: CSAPPPVPPDTQYF

V gene: TRBV12-2
D gene: -
clone size: -
J gene: TRBJ2-7
CDR3 DNA: TGTGCAAGTCGCTTAGCCATAGCGGGAACGGGATACGAGCAGTACTTC
CDR3 protein: CASRLAIAGTGYEQYF

V gene: TRBV7-3
D gene: -
clone size: -
J gene: TRBJ2-2
CDR3 DNA: TGTGCCAGCAGCCAGATAAAGGGTCTGAACACCGGGGAGCTGTTTTTT
CDR3 protein: CASSQIKGLNTGELFF

V gene: TRBV2
D gene: TRBD2
clone size: -
J gene: TRBJ2-3
CDR3 DNA: TGTGCCAGCAGCCCCCGGGTTCGGGGGGGCGATACGCAGTATTTT
CDR3 protein: CASSPRVRGGDTQYF

V gene: TRBV28
D gene: -
clone size: few
J gene: TRBJ2-5
CDR3 DNA: TGTGCCTCATCCTACGGGGGAGTGGGAGAGACCCAGTACTTC
CDR3 protein: CASSYGGVGETQYF

V gene: TRBV7-8
D gene: TRBD2
clone size: few
J gene: TRBJ2-1
CDR3 DNA: TGTGCCAGCAGCACGGGACTAGCGGGAGCCAATGAGCAGTTCTTC
CDR3 protein: CASSTGLAGANEQFF

V gene: TRBV6-5
D gene: TRBD1
clone size: few
J gene: TRBJ2-2
CDR3 DNA: TGTGCCAGCAGTTACGCTGGACAGGGTCCCGGGGAGCTGTTTTTT
CDR3 protein: CASSYAGQGPGELFF

V gene: TRBV29-1
D gene: TRBD1
clone size: many
J gene: TRBJ2-1
CDR3 DNA: TGCAGAGCAGGGGGTGACAATGAGCAGTTCTTC
CDR3 protein: CRAGGDNEQFF

V gene: TRBV6-1
D gene: TRBD1
clone size: many
J gene: TRBJ1-6
CDR3 DNA: TGTGCCAGCAGTGAAGACTCCGGGACAGGGGGCTCACCCCTCCACTTT
CDR3 protein: CASSEDSGTGGSPLHF

V gene: TRBV20-1
D gene: TRBD1
clone size: -
J gene: TRBJ2-5
CDR3 DNA: TGCAGTGCTACCAGGACAGGGCTGCAAGAGACCCAGTACTTC
CDR3 protein: CSATRTGLQETQYF

V gene: TRBV15
D gene: TRBD2
clone size: many
J gene: TRBJ2-1
CDR3 DNA: TGTGCCACCAGCAGAGATCTAGGGCTAGCGGGAACCGATGAGCAGTTCTTC
CDR3 protein: CATSRDLGLAGTDEQFF

V gene: TRBV20-1
D gene: TRBD2
clone size: many
J gene: TRBJ2-1
CDR3 DNA: TGCAGTGCTAGAGGACTAGCGGGAGATTGGGGAAACAATGAGCAGTTCTTC
CDR3 protein: CSARGLAGDWGNNEQFF

V gene: TRBV29-1
D gene: TRBD2
clone size: few
J gene: TRBJ2-5
CDR3 DNA: TGCAGCGTATTAGCGGGAGGAGAGACCCAGTACTTC
CDR3 protein: CSVLAGGETQYF

V gene: TRBV12-3/TRBV12-4
D gene: TRBD2
clone size: many
J gene: TRBJ2-4
CDR3 DNA: TGTGCCAGCAGTCTATCCACACTAGCGGCCAAAAACATTCAGTACTTC
CDR3 protein: CASSLSTLAAKNIQYF

V gene: TRBV7-9
D gene: -
clone size: -
J gene: TRBJ2-3
CDR3 DNA: TGTGCCAGCAGCTTACTTTCCAAACCGGGATCCAGCACAGATACGCAGTATTTT
CDR3 protein: CASSLLSKPGSSTDTQYF

V gene: TRBV29-1
D gene: -
clone size: many
J gene: TRBJ1-3
CDR3 DNA: TGCAGCGTTGAGGGCGCGGGAAACACCATATATTTT
CDR3 protein: CSVEGAGNTIYF

V gene: TRBV28
D gene: -
clone size: many
J gene: TRBJ2-5
CDR3 DNA: TGTGCCAGCAGAACGTTCAGGGGGGGAGAGACCCAGTACTTC
CDR3 protein: CASRTFRGGETQYF

V gene: TRBV30
D gene: -
clone size: many
J gene: TRBJ2-7
CDR3 DNA: TGTGCCTGGAGTGTAGGGGGGACCAGTGACGAGCAGTACTTC
CDR3 protein: CAWSVGGTSDEQYF

V gene: TRBV28
D gene: TRBD1
clone size: -
J gene: TRBJ1-5
CDR3 DNA: TGTGCCAGCAGTCGCGGACAGGTTCGCAATCAGCCCCAGCATTTT
CDR3 protein: CASSRGQVRNQPQHF

V gene: TRBV28
D gene: -
clone size: few
J gene: TRBJ1-2
CDR3 DNA: TGTGCCAGCGCAACTAACTATGGCTACACCTTC
CDR3 protein: CASATNYGYTF

V gene: TRBV5-4
D gene: TRBD1
clone size: many
J gene: TRBJ1-4
CDR3 DNA: TGTGCCAGCTCCTCCGGGACAGGGGCCGTGAATGAAAAACTGTTTTTT
CDR3 protein: CASSSGTGAVNEKLFF

V gene: TRBV7-3
D gene: -
clone size: -
J gene: TRBJ2-3
CDR3 DNA: TGTGCCAGCAGCTCCTCAATGGGTAGAACAGATACGCAGTATTTT
CDR3 protein: CASSSSMGRTDTQYF

V gene: TRBV9
D gene: TRBD1
clone size: few
J gene: TRBJ2-1
CDR3 DNA: TGTGCCAGCAGCAGGGGGCCAACCTCCTACAATGAGCAGTTCTTC
CDR3 protein: CASSRGPTSYNEQFF

V gene: TRBV4-2
D gene: -
clone size: -
J gene: TRBJ1-2
CDR3 DNA: TGTGCCAGCAGCCAAGGACTCTTTTTCGGCTACACCTTC
CDR3 protein: CASSQGLFFGYTF

V gene: TRBV6-2/TRBV6-3
D gene: -
clone size: -
J gene: TRBJ2-5
CDR3 DNA: TGTGCCAGCAGTTATTCTTTACCGGACTCCCTAGCAGTGGAGACCCAGTACTTC
CDR3 protein: CASSYSLPDSLAVETQYF

V gene: TRBV10-2
D gene: TRBD2
clone size: many
J gene: TRBJ2-7
CDR3 DNA: TGCGCCACCATAGCGGGAGGGCCCTACGAGCAGTACTTC
CDR3 protein: CATIAGGPYEQYF

V gene: TRBV10-3
D gene: -
clone size: many
J gene: TRBJ2-7
CDR3 DNA: TGTGCCATCAGTCTGGACTCCTCCTACGAGCAGTACTTC
CDR3 protein: CAISLDSSYEQYF

V gene: TRBV7-2
D gene: -
clone size: many
J gene: TRBJ1-4
CDR3 DNA: TGTGCCAGCAGTCCCCGTTCGGGGGGGCGGGAAAAACTGTTTTTT
CDR3 protein: CASSPRSGGREKLFF

V gene: TRBV5-8
D gene: TRBD1
clone size: many
J gene: TRBJ1-3
CDR3 DNA: TGTGCCAGCAGCTTAGGGACAGGAGATGGAAACACCATATATTTT
CDR3 protein: CASSLGTGDGNTIYF

V gene: TRBV7-9
D gene: -
clone size: -
J gene: TRBJ2-7
CDR3 DNA: TGTGCCAGCAGCCCTCAGACCTACGAGCAGTACTTC
CDR3 protein: CASSPQTYEQYF

V gene: TRBV20-1
D gene: TRBD2
clone size: many
J gene: TRBJ2-7
CDR3 DNA: TGCAGTGCTAGAGCCGAGGAGACTAGCTGGTACGAGCAGTACTTC
CDR3 protein: CSARAEETSWYEQYF

V gene: TRBV28
D gene: TRBD2
clone size: -
J gene: TRBJ2-2
CDR3 DNA: TGTGCCAGCACCCTTAGCGGGAGGAACACCGGGGAGCTGTTTTTT
CDR3 protein: CASTLSGRNTGELFF

V gene: TRBV18
D gene: TRBD1
clone size: few
J gene: TRBJ2-7
CDR3 DNA: TGTGCCAGCTCACCTCAGGGGGCTGGGGAGCAGTACTTC
CDR3 protein: CASSPQGAGEQYF

V gene: TRBV9
D gene: TRBD1
clone size: -
J gene: TRBJ1-1
CDR3 DNA: TGTGCCAGCAGCCCCGGACAGGTGAACACTGAAGCTTTCTTT
CDR3 protein: CASSPGQVNTEAFF

V gene: TRBV6-5
D gene: TRBD1
clone size: many
J gene: TRBJ1-2
CDR3 DNA: TGTGCCAGCAGTTACCGGACAGGGGATGGCTACACCTTC
CDR3 protein: CASSYRTGDGYTF

V gene: TRBV3-1
D gene: -
clone size: few
J gene: TRBJ1-3
CDR3 DNA: TGTGCCAGCAGAGAATCTGGAAACACCATATATTTT
CDR3 protein: CASRESGNTIYF

V gene: TRBV5-6
D gene: TRBD1
clone size: -
J gene: TRBJ2-1
CDR3 DNA: TGTGCCAGCAGCATCGGGACAGCTTACAATGAGCAGTTCTTC
CDR3 protein: CASSIGTAYNEQFF

V gene: TRBV28
D gene: TRBD2
clone size: -
J gene: TRBJ2-7
CDR3 DNA: TGTGCCAGCTGGGACGGGACTAGCGGATACGAGCAGTACTTC
CDR3 protein: CASWDGTSGYEQYF

V gene: TRBV20-1
D gene: -
clone size: -
J gene: TRBJ1-1
CDR3 DNA: TGCAGTGCTAGACGTCCAGGCAGTATGGGCACTGAAGCTTTCTTT
CDR3 protein: CSARRPGSMGTEAFF

V gene: TRBV18
D gene: -
clone size: many
J gene: TRBJ1-4
CDR3 DNA: TGTGCCAGCTCACCAGGACAAACTAATGAAAAACTGTTTTTT
CDR3 protein: CASSPGQTNEKLFF

V gene: TRBV25-1
D gene: TRBD2
clone size: many
J gene: TRBJ2-3
CDR3 DNA: TGTGCCAGCAGTGAAGTAGCGGGAGGCGTAGATACGCAGTATTTT
CDR3 protein: CASSEVAGGVDTQYF

V gene: TRBV9
D gene: TRBD2
clone size: many
J gene: TRBJ2-3
CDR3 DNA: TGTGCCAGCAGCATCTTAGCGGGGCTCACAGATACGCAGTATTTT
CDR3 protein: CASSILAGLTDTQYF

V gene: TRBV20-1
D gene: -
clone size: -
J gene: TRBJ1-6
CDR3 DNA: TGCAGTGCCCCAACGAGAAGGGGGATGGATAATTCACCCCTCCACTTT
CDR3 protein: CSAPTRRGMDNSPLHF

V gene: TRBV20-1
D gene: -
clone size: few
J gene: TRBJ2-3
CDR3 DNA: TGCGCTTCCCGGATCTCAAGCACAGATACGCAGTATTTT
CDR3 protein: CASRISSTDTQYF

V gene: TRBV5-1
D gene: -
clone size: few
J gene: TRBJ2-2
CDR3 DNA: TGCGCCAGCAGCTTCGGACAGAACACCGGGGAGCTGTTTTTT
CDR3 protein: CASSFGQNTGELFF